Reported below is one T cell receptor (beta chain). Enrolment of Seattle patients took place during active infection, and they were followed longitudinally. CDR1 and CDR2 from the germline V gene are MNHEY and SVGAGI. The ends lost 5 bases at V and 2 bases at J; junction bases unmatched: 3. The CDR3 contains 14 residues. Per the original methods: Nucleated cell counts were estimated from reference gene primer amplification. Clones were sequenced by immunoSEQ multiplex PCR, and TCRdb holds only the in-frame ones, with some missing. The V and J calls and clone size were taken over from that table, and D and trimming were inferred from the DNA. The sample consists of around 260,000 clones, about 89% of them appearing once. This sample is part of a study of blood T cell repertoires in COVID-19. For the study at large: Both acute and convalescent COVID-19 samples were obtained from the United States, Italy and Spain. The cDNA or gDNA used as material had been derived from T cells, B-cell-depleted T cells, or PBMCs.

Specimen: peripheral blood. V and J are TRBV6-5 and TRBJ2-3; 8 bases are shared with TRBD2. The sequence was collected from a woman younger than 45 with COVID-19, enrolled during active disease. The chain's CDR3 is CASSTSGFTDTQYF. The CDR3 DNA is TGTGCCAGCAGTACTAGCGGCTTCACAGATACGCAGTATTTT.